This T cell receptor beta chain was recovered during a study of T cells after yellow fever vaccination (dated 2019 in TCRdb). Turning to the overall study: The SMART-Seq v4 Ultra Low Input RNA kit was used to prepare libraries from fractions with low cell numbers. To track T-cell clones before and after primary and booster YFV17D yellow fever vaccination, bulk TCR alpha and beta repertoires were sequenced longitudinally. Two healthy male donors, one aged 18 to 30 and one aged 30 to 40 years, made up the cohort. Blood was collected at multiple timepoints before and after primary and secondary immunization, and bulk PBMC replicates and cell subsets were isolated. Points the paper makes about the study in general: A small fraction of clonotypes showed up in both the CD4 and CD8 compartments, probably as a result of convergent recombination. Because the study included only two donors, the extent to which the findings can be generalized is limited. Most clones expanded after primary vaccination were re-detected after the booster (about 95% of CD4 and roughly 85% of CD8), suggesting broad memory maintenance. Because abundant contaminating clonotypes from the bulk population could be contained in FACS-sorted repertoires, computational filtering was required. Compared with the primary T-cell response, the secondary T-cell response was faster but weaker, reaching its peak on day 5 rather than on day 15.

This clonotype was found a few times. There is no known antigen for this receptor. No much larger clone exists at a distance of one base, and base qualities are not known. Sequencing was carried out with an Illumina NovaSeq 6000. TCR cDNA was made using 5'RACE template switching, a step that added a universal primer site and unique molecular identifiers. cDNA synthesis was primed from both the TCR alpha and TCR beta constant segments. Library amplification used two PCR steps, and the second PCR step added sample barcodes and sequencing adapters. Libraries were sequenced on Illumina HiSeq 2500 (2x100 bp) or NovaSeq (2x150 bp). In the authors' own workflow: MIGEC handled demultiplexing of reads and collapsing into UMI consensus sequences, while MiXCR performed V(D)J alignment. Clonotypes responding to the vaccine were identified with edgeR on replicate PBMC samples, with the criteria of FDR below 0.01 and a log2 fold change above 5 up to day 15. Bulk clonotypes were assigned CD4 or CD8 identity according to which sequenced CD4 or CD8 repertoire held them at higher abundance. Clones were called with MiXCR by TCRdb after fastp trimmed the public reads at Q25, and only in-frame beta chains were retained. Every CDR3 protein is listed once, alongside the most common genes and DNA of its rows. TCRdb assigned the V and J calls; the authors' analysis was not used. The sample table lists about 340,000 distinct CDR3 sequences, around 13% of them with a count of one. The ten largest clones represent roughly 3.1% of the sample.

This specimen's treatment or condition label, per the study, means: live attenuated yellow fever vaccine strain. A standard Ficoll-Paque protocol was used to isolate PBMCs from peripheral blood. CD4 and CD8 T-cell fractions were isolated with Dynabeads CD4 and CD8 positive selection kits. TriZol was used to extract RNA from bulk PBMCs, from CD4 and CD8 fractions, and from dextramer-positive and dextramer-negative fractions. In the germline V gene (reference sequence), CDR1 corresponds to MNHEY and CDR2 to SMNVEV. Counted from cysteine to phenylalanine, this CDR3 has 14 amino acids. Only the CDR3 DNA stays, 42 bases, in frame from base 1. Trimming costs V 4 bases and J 5 bases, and their ends lie 11 bases apart.

The sample here was CD4+ T cells sorted from PBMCs, taken 15 days after the yellow fever booster vaccination. This clonotype was obtained from a young man who received the YFV17D yellow fever vaccine. The chain is made from TRBV27 and TRBJ1-4; TRBD1 is a possible D gene, resting on 6 matching bases. For the CDR3, the sequence is CASSSLQGNEKLFF. In nucleotides, the sequence is TGTGCCAGCAGTTCCCTACAGGGAAATGAAAAACTGTTTTTT.